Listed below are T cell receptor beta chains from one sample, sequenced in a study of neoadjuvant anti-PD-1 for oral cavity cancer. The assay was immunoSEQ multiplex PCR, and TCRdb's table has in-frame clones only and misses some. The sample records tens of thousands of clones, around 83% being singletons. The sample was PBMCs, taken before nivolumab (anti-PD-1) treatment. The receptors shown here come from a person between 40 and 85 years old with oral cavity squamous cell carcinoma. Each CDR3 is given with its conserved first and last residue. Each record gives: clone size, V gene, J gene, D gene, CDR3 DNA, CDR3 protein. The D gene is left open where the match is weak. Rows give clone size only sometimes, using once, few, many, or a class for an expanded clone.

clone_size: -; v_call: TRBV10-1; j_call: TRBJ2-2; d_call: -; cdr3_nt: TGCGCCAGCAGTGCCACCGGGGCTAGCTCCGGGGAGCTGTTTTTT; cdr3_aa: CASSATGASSGELFF
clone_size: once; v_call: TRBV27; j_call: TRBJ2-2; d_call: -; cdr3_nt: TGTGCAACAAAACCCCTACTAAGATCAACCGGGGAGCTGTTTTTT; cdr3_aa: CATKPLLRSTGELFF
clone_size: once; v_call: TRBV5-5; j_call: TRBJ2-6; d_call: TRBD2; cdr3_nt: TGTGCCAGCAGCTTGGCCCCCACGGAACTTAGCGGGGGGGCCAACGTCCTGACTTTC; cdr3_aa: CASSLAPTELSGGANVLTF
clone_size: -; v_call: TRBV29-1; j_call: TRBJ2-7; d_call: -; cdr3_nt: TGCAGCGTTGGCTCTCCCTACGAGCAGTACTTC; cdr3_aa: CSVGSPYEQYF
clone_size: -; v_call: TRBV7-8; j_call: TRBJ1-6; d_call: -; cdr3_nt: TGTGCCAGCAGCTTGCTGGGACACCGGAATAATTCACCCCTCCACTTT; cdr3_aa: CASSLLGHRNNSPLHF
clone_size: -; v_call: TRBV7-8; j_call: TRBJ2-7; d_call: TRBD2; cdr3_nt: TGTGCCAGCAGCTTAGGTCCAGCGGGGAACTACGAGCAGTACTTC; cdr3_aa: CASSLGPAGNYEQYF
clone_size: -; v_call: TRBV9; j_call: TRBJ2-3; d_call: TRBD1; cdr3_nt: TGTGCCAGCAGCGCCGAGGGGACAGGCCTCCGCACAGATACGCAGTATTTT; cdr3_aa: CASSAEGTGLRTDTQYF
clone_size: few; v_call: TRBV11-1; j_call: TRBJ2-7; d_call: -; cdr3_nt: TGTGCCAGCAGCTTAGAGGCTAGCTATACTTACGAGCAGTACTTC; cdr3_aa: CASSLEASYTYEQYF
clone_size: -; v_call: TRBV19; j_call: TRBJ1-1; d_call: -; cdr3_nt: TGTGCCAGTAGTAGCAGGTCGAACACTGAAGCTTTCTTT; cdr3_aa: CASSSRSNTEAFF
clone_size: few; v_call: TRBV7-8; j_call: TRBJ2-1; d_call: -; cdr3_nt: TGTGCCAGCAGCTTCCGGGACACCTACAATGAGCAGTTCTTC; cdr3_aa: CASSFRDTYNEQFF
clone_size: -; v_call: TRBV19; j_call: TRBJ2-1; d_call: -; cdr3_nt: TGTGCCAGTAGCTACCTTTTGACAGGTCCCCAGTTCTTC; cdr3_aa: CASSYLLTGPQFF
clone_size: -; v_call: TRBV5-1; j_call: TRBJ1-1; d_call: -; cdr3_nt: TGCGCCAGCAGCTTGGAGGGGGTAGCGAACACTGAAGCTTTCTTT; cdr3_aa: CASSLEGVANTEAFF
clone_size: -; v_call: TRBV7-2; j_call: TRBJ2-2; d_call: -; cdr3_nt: TGTGCCAGCAGCTTTGGGTCCACCGGGGAGCTGTTTTTT; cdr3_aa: CASSFGSTGELFF
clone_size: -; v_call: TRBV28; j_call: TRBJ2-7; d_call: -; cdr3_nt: TGTGCCAGCAGTCAGGAGTCCTACGAGCAGTACTTC; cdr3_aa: CASSQESYEQYF
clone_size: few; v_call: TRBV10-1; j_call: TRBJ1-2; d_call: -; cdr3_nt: TGCGCCAGCAGTCCCGGACAGATTCCGGAGGGCTACACCTTC; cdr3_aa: CASSPGQIPEGYTF
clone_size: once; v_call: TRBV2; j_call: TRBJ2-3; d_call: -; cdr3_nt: TGTGCCAGCAGGATGGGGGGAACAGATACGCAGTATTTT; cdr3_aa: CASRMGGTDTQYF
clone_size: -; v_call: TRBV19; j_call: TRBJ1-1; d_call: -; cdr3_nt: TGTGCCAGTAGTAGCGGGGTCACTGAAGCTTTCTTT; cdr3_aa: CASSSGVTEAFF
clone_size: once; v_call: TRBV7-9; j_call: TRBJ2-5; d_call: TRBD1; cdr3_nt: TGTGCCAGCAGCCCCTACAGGGGGGCGAGGGAGACCCAGTACTTC; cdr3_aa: CASSPYRGARETQYF